One sample yielded the 17 T cell receptor beta chains listed below, sequenced in a study of OX40 agonist ivuxolimab in advanced cancers. Data came from immunoSEQ multiplex PCR; TCRdb stores just in-frame clones and leaves some out. This table holds under 100,000 clones, nearly 90% found once. Sequenced material: CD4+ or CD8+ T cells sorted from blood, taken in a trial of the OX40 agonist ivuxolimab. The receptors shown here come from an adult with an advanced solid tumor such as melanoma, head and neck, liver or kidney cancer.

The chain employs TRBV6-1 and TRBJ1-1; 8 bases fit TRBD1. The CDR3 extends over 15 amino acids. Germline V gene data show CDR1 as MNHNS and CDR2 as SASEGT. V lost 7 bases, J lost 0 bases, and 7 bases stayed unmatched. The CDR3: CASTKGQVMNTEAFF. Written as DNA, the CDR3 is TGTGCCAGCACTAAGGGACAGGTCATGAACACTGAAGCTTTCTTT.

The chain employs TRBV27 and TRBJ2-3, with 12 bases aligning to TRBD2. The CDR3 loop spans 17 amino acids. Germline CDR1 and CDR2: MNHEY and SMNVEV (reference sequence). V was pared by 4 bases and J by 3 bases, with 8 bases of the junction left unmatched. The CDR3 here is CASSSSGRDRLTDTQYF. For the CDR3, the DNA is TGTGCCAGCAGTTCTAGCGGGAGGGATAGGTTGACAGATACGCAGTATTTT.

CDR3 in amino acids: CASTRDNEQFF. Written as DNA, the CDR3 is TGTGCCAGCACTAGGGACAATGAGCAGTTCTTC. The gene calls are TRBV10-3 and TRBJ2-1; TRBD2 is a possible D gene (5 bases). Germline V gene data show CDR1 as ENHRY and CDR2 as SYGVKD. CDR3 length equals 11 residues. Trimming cost V 10 bases and J 5 bases, with 9 bases left between them.

DNA of the CDR3: TGTGCCAGCATACGGGACACCAACACTGAAGCTTTCTTT. It translates to CASIRDTNTEAFF. The chain uses TRBV2 and TRBJ1-1; D possibly corresponds to TRBD1 (6 bases). Germline lookup yields CDR1 SNHLY and CDR2 FYNNEI. The CDR3 totals 13 residues. The ends were cut back, 7 bases at V and 2 bases at J, with 11 bases in the middle.

This clone appeared once. The genes are TRBV2 and TRBJ2-7, with 9 bases identical to TRBD2. Trimming cost V 7 bases and J 5 bases; bases outside gene matches: 12. The CDR3 has 15 residues. Germline lookup yields CDR1 SNHLY and CDR2 FYNNEI. The chain's CDR3 is CASTPSGVRRNEQYF. CDR3 in DNA: TGTGCCAGCACCCCTAGCGGGGTCCGTAGGAACGAGCAGTACTTC.

The rearrangement uses TRBV30 and TRBJ1-3; 10 positions match TRBD1. Trimming took 7 bases from V and 2 from J; bases not matched to a gene: 2. The CDR3 sequence is 13 residues long. Per the germline V gene, CDR1 is GTSNPN and CDR2 is SVGIG (reference sequence). The CDR3, as DNA: TGTGCCTTAGACAGGGGGCCTGGAAACACCATATATTTT. Its protein is CALDRGPGNTIYF. The full variable domain, in which reference TRBV30 and TRBJ1-3 provide the parts outside the CDR3, is SQTIHQWPATLVQPVGSPLSLECTVEGTSNPNLYWYRQAAGRGLQLLFYSVGIGQISSEVPQNLSASRPQDRQFILSSKKLLLSDSGFYLCALDRGPGNTIYFGEGSWLTVV.

A single count supports this clone. V gene TRBV6-1 combines with J gene TRBJ2-7; D is perhaps TRBD1 or TRBD2 (5 bases each). Trimming pared 3 bases from V and 2 bases from J, leaving 11 bases between. This CDR3 region has 14 residues. Germline loops: CDR1 MNHNS, CDR2 SASEGT. CDR3 residues: CASSDLGTAYEQYF. The CDR3 bases are TGTGCCAGCAGTGACCTCGGGACCGCCTACGAGCAGTACTTC.

The chain employs TRBV11-2 and TRBJ1-1, with a tentative D call TRBD1 (6 bases). CDR3 length equals 13 residues. V was pared by 5 bases and J by 5 bases, with 12 bases between. Germline CDR1 and CDR2: SGHAT and FQNNGV. The CDR3 region is CASSPRTVTEAFF. Here the CDR3 DNA reads TGTGCCAGCAGCCCCCGGACAGTTACTGAAGCTTTCTTT.

The rearrangement links TRBV4-2 to TRBJ2-7; TRBD2 matches 9 bases. The CDR3 is 13 amino acids. After removal of 8 bases from V and 1 base from J, the junction contained 3 bases not matched to a gene. Germline V gene sequence: CDR1 LGHNA, CDR2 YNFKEQ. CDR3 protein: CASGREGSYEQYF. The CDR3 DNA reads as TGTGCCAGCGGGCGGGAGGGATCCTACGAGCAGTACTTC.

V usage is TRBV15 and J usage is TRBJ2-5; TRBD1 aligns across 10 bases. V gave up 2 bases and J gave up 5 bases; unmatched junction bases: 5. Germline V gene data show CDR1 as LNHNV and CDR2 as YYDKDF (reference sequence). This CDR3 is 15 amino acids long. The chain's CDR3 is CATSRTRDRGETQYF. The CDR3 nucleotides read TGTGCCACCAGCAGAACAAGGGACAGGGGTGAGACCCAGTACTTC. Looking up the rest from reference TRBV15 and TRBJ2-5 gives the full variable domain: DAMVIQNPRYQVTQFGKPVTLSCSQTLNHNVMYWYQQKSSQAPKLLFHYYDKDFNNEADTPDNFQSRRPNTSFCFLDIRSPGLGDTAMYLCATSRTRDRGETQYFGPGTRLLVL.

The chain couples TRBV20-1 to TRBJ2-1; no clear D. V was pared by 0 bases and J by 7 bases, with 4 bases between. This CDR3 has 11 amino acids. Germline CDR1 and CDR2: DFQATT and SNEGSKA (reference sequence). This chain's CDR3 is CSAREGNEQFF. DNA for the CDR3: TGCAGTGCTAGAGAAGGGAATGAGCAGTTCTTC.

The chain couples TRBV29-1 to TRBJ2-3; 8 bases map to TRBD2. Germline V gives CDR1 SQVTM, CDR2 ANQGSEA. This CDR3 contains 14 residues. In DNA form, the CDR3 reads TGCACCGGAAGCGGGGGCGGGAGGTCAGATACGCAGTATTTT. It codes for CTGSGGGRSDTQYF.

The chain carries TRBV27 and TRBJ2-3; D is perhaps TRBD1 or TRBD2 (5 bases each). This CDR3 is built from 16 residues. V shed 6 bases and J shed 0 bases, with 16 bases lying between them. CDR1 and CDR2 from the germline V gene are MNHEY and SMNVEV (reference sequence). CDR3 sequence: CASRPLGETSTDTQYF. The CDR3 DNA follows: TGTGCCAGCAGGCCCCTGGGGGAGACCAGCACAGATACGCAGTATTTT.

The rearrangement links TRBV7-3 to TRBJ1-5; 12 bases match TRBD1. Trimming took 4 bases from V and 7 from J; bases not matched to a gene: 5. CDR3 length: 15 residues. The V gene's germline CDR1 is SGHTA and CDR2 FQGTGA. CDR3 in amino acids: CASSSGTGGGQPQHF. The CDR3 bases are TGTGCCAGCAGCTCCGGGACAGGGGGCGGGCAGCCCCAGCATTTT.

This chain joins TRBV5-1 and TRBJ2-2; D might be TRBD1 (5 bases). Germline assignment: CDR1 SGHRS and CDR2 YFSETQ. The CDR3 extends over 14 amino acids. V lost 0 bases to trimming and J lost 6 bases, with 9 bases between them. The CDR3 region is CASSLVGQSGELFF. DNA for the CDR3: TGCGCCAGCAGCTTGGTAGGACAATCCGGGGAGCTGTTTTTT. The full variable domain, in which reference TRBV5-1 and TRBJ2-2 provide the parts outside the CDR3, is KAGVTQTPRYLIKTRGQQVTLSCSPISGHRSVSWYQQTPGQGLQFLFEYFSETQRNKGNFPGRFSGRQFSNSRSEMNVSTLELGDSALYLCASSLVGQSGELFFGEGSRLTVL.

The CDR3 spells CASAGQGGTEAFF. The CDR3 DNA sequence: TGTGCCAGCGCCGGACAGGGAGGGACTGAAGCTTTCTTT. This sequence joins TRBV25-1 and TRBJ1-1, with 8 bases fitting TRBD1. Germline CDR1 MGHDK, CDR2 SYGVNS. V gave up 8 bases and J gave up 5 bases; unmatched junction bases: 7. The CDR3 contains 13 residues. Full variable domain (remainder filled in from reference TRBV25-1 and TRBJ1-1): EADIYQTPRYLVIGTGKKITLECSQTMGHDKMYWYQQDPGMELHLIHYSYGVNSTEKGDLSSESTVSRIRTEHFPLTLESARPSHTSQYLCASAGQGGTEAFFGQGTRLTVV.

The chain combines TRBV5-1 with TRBJ1-6, with a possible D match to TRBD1 (6 bases). The CDR3 is 14 amino acids. The germline V gene has CDR1 SGHRS and CDR2 YFSETQ. Trimming shortened V by 4 bases and J by 10 bases, and 15 bases separated the two germline ends. In nucleotides, the CDR3 is TGCGCCAGCAGCCCTGAGGGGGGTTGGTCACCCCTCCACTTT. It encodes CASSPEGGWSPLHF.